This TCR beta chain was documented in a study of cytomegalovirus exposure and HLA in healthy donors. About the study: Earlier work reported approximately 110 million unique TCR beta sequences from 180 million or so T cells.

The CDR3 is made up of 9 amino acids. Germline V lookup: CDR1 MNHNY, CDR2 SVGAGI (reference sequence). V gave up 10 bases and J gave up 4 bases, with 5 bases separating them. Primers for the PCR totalled 60 Vbeta and 13 Jbeta. Generated by immunoSEQ multiplex PCR, the TCRdb table keeps only in-frame clones and is missing some. Counted here are about 57,000 clones, roughly 72% occurring once; the ten biggest clones make up roughly 9.2%. In regard to this clone: Antigen specificity is unknown.

Donors likely had unrecorded immune exposures despite being nominally healthy when sampled. Whole-study findings and limits: Among the sequence variants, a highly shared cluster was likely an artifact of sequencing.

The source material was PBMCs. This TCR came from a woman aged 45-60 years in good health and CMV-seronegative. J is TRBJ2-7 and V is TRBV6-6; no clear D. CDR3 sequence: CAIGYEQYF. As DNA, the CDR3 is TGTGCCATCGGGTACGAGCAGTACTTC.